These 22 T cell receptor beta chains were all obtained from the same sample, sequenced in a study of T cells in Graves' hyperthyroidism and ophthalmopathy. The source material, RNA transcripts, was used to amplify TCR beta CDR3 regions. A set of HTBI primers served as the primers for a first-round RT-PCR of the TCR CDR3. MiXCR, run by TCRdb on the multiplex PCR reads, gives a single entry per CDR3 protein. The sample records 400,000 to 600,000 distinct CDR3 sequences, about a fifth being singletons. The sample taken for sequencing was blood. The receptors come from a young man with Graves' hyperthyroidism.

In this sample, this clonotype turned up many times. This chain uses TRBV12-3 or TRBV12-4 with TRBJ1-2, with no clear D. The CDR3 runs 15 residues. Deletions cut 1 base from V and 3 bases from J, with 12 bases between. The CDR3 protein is CASSLVLDYDYGYTF. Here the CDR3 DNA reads TGTGCCAGCAGTTTAGTGCTGGACTACGACTATGGCTACACCTTC.

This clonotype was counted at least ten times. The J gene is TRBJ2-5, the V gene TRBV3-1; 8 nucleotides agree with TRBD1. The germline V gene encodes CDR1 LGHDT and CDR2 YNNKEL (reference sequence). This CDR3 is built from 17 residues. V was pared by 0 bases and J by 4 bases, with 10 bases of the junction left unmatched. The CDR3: CASSQDGQGAGRETQYF. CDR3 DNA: TGTGCCAGCAGCCAAGATGGCCAGGGGGCAGGTAGAGAGACCCAGTACTTC.

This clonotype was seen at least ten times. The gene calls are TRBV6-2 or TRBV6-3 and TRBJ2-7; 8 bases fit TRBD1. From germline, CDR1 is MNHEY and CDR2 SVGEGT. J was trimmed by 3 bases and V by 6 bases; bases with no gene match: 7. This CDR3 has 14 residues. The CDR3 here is CASRDGDRFYEQYF. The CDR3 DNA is TGTGCCAGCAGGGATGGGGACAGGTTCTACGAGCAGTACTTC.

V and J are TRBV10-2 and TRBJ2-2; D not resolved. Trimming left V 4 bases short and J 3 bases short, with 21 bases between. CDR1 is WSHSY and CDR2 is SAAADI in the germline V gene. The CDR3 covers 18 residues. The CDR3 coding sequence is TGCGCCAGCAGTGGTCTGATGCGCGAGACACCCTACACCGGGGAGCTGTTTTTT. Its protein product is CASSGLMRETPYTGELFF.

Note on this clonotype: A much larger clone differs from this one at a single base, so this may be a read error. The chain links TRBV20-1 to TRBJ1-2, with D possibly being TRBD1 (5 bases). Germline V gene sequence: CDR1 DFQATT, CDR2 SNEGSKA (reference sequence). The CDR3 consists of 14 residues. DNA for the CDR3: TGCAGTGCTAGAGGACGCTTGGGGCATAGTGGCTGCACCTTC. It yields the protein CSARGRLGHSGCTF.

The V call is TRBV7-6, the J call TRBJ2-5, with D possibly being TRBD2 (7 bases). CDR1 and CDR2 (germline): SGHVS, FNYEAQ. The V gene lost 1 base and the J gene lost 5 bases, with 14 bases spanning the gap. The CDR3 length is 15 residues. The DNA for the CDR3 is TGTGCCAGCAGCTTAGACGGGGGGCACAGGGAGACCCAGTACTTC. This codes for CASSLDGGHRETQYF.

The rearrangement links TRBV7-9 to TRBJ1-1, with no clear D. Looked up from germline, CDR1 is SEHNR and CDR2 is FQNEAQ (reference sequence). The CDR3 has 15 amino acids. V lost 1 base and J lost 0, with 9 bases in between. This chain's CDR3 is CASSLGPALNTEAFF. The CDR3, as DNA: TGTGCCAGCAGCTTAGGACCAGCTTTGAACACTGAAGCTTTCTTT.

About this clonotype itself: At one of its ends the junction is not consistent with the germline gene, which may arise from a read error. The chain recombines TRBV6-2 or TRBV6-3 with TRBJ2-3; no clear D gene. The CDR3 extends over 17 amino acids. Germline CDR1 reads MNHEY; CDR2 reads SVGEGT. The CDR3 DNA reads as TGTGTCACCAAATCGCTGACACACCAGGATAGCACAGATACGCGGTATTTT. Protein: CVTKSLTHQDSTDTRYF.

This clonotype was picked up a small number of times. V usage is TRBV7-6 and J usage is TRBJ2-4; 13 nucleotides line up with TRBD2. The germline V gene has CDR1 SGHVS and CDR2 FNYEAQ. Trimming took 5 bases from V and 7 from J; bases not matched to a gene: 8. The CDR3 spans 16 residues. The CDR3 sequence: CASSATSGGASNIQYF. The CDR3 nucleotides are TGTGCCAGCAGCGCTACTAGCGGGGGGGCGTCTAACATTCAGTACTTC.

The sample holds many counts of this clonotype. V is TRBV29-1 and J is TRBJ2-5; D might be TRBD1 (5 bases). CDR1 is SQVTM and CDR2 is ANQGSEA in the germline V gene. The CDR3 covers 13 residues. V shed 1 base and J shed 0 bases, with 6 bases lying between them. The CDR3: CSVEGQNQETQYF. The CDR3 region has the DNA TGCAGCGTTGAAGGACAGAACCAAGAGACCCAGTACTTC.

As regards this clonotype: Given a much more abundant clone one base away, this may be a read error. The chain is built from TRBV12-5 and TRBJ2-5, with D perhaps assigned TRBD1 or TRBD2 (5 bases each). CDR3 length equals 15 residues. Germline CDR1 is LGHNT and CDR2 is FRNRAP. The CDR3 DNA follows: TGTGCTAGTGGTTTACCAGGGACGGTCCAAGAGACCAAGTACTTC. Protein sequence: CASGLPGTVQETKYF.

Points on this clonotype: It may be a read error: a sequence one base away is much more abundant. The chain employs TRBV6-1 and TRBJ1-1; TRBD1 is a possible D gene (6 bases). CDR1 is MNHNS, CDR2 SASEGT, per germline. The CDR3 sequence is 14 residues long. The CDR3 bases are TGTGCCAGCAGCGCTCTCAGGGGAGGCACTGAAGCTTCCTTT. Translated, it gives CASSALRGGTEASF.

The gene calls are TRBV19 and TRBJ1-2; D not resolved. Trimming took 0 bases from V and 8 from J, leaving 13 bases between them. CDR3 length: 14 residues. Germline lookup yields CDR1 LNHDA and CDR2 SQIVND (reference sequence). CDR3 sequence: CASSIDPPSGGYTF. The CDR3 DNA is TGTGCCAGTAGTATAGATCCGCCTTCCGGCGGCTACACCTTC.

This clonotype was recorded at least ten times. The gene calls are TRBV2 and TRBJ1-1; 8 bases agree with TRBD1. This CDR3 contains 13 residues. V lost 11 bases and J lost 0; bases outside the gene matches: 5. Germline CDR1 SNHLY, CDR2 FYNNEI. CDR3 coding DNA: TGTGCCGTACAGGGGGTTCTGAACACTGAAGCTTTCTTT. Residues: CAVQGVLNTEAFF. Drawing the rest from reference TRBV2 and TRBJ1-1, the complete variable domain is EPEVTQTPSHQVTQMGQEVILRCVPISNHLYFYWYRQILGQKVEFLVSFYNNEISEKSEIFDDQFSVERPDGSNFTLKIRSTKLEDSAMYFCAVQGVLNTEAFFGQGTRLTVV.

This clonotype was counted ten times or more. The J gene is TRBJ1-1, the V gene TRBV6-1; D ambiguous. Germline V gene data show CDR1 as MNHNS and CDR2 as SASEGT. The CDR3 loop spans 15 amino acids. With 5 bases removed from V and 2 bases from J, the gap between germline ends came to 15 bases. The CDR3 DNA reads TGTGCCAGCAGTCTCCACTTTGAGGGTAACACTGAAGCTTTCTTT. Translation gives CASSLHFEGNTEAFF.

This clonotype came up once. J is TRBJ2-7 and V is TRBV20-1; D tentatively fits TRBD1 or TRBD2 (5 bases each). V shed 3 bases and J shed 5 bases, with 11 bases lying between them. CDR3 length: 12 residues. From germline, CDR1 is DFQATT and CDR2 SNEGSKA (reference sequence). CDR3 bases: TGCAGTGCTAGCGGTGGGACCCACGAGCAGTACTTC. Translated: CSASGGTHEQYF.

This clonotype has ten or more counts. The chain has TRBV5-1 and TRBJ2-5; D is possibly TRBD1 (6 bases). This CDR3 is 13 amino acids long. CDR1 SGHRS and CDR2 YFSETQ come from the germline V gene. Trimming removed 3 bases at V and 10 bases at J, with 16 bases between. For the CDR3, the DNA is TGCGCCAGCAGCTCAGAGGGGCAGGGGCACCAGTACTTC. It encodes CASSSEGQGHQYF. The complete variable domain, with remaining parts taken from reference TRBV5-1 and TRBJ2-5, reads KAGVTQTPRYLIKTRGQQVTLSCSPISGHRSVSWYQQTPGQGLQFLFEYFSETQRNKGNFPGRFSGRQFSNSRSEMNVSTLELGDSALYLCASSSEGQGHQYFGPGTRLLVL.

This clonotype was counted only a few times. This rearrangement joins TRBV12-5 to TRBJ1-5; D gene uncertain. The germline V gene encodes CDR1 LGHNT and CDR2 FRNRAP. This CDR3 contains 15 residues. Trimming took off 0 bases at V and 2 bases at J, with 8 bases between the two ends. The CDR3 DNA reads TGTGCTAGTGGTTTGGTACCTGCAGGCAATCAGCCCCAGCATTTT. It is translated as CASGLVPAGNQPQHF.

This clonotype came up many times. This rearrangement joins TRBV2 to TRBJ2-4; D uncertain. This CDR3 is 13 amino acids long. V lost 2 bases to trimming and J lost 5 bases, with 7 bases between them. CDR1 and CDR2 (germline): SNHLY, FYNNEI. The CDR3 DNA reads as TGTGCCAGCAGTGAAACCAGGCAAAACATTCAGTACTTC. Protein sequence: CASSETRQNIQYF.

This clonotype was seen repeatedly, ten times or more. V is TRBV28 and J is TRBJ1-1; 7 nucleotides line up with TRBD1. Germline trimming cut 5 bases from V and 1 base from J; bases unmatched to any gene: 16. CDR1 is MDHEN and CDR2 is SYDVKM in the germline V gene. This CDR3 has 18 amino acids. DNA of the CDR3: TGTGCCAGCAGTCCGATAGCCGGAGGGACAGAGGAGAACACTGAAGCTTTCTTT. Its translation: CASSPIAGGTEENTEAFF.

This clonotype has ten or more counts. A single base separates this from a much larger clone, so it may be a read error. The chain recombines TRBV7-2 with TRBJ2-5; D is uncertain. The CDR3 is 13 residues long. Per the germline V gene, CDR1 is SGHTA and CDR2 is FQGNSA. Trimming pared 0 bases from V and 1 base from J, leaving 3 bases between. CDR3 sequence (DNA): TGTGCCAGCAGCTTAGCGTGCCAAGAGACCCAGTACTTC. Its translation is CASSLACQETQYF.

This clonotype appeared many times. The CDR3 DNA reads as TGCAGCGTTGATGGGGCGCGGAACACCGGGGAGCTGTTTTTT. Translated, it gives CSVDGARNTGELFF. The chain carries TRBV29-1 and TRBJ2-2; the D gene is possibly TRBD1 (5 bases). The V end was cut by 3 bases, the J end by 1 base, with 9 bases between. The CDR3 consists of 14 residues. CDR1 is SQVTM, CDR2 ANQGSEA, per germline.